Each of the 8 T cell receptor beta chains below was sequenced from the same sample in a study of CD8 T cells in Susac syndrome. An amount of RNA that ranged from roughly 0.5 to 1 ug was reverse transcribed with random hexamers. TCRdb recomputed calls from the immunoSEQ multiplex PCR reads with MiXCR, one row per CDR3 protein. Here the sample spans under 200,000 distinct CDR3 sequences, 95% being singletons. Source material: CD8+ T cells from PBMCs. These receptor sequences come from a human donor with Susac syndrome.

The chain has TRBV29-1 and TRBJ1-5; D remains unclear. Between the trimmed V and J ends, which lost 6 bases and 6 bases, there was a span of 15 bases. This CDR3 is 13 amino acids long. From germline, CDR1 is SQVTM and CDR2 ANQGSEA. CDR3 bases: TGCAGCGTCGGATCGTTGGAGGGTCAGCCCCAGCATTTT. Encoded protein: CSVGSLEGQPQHF.

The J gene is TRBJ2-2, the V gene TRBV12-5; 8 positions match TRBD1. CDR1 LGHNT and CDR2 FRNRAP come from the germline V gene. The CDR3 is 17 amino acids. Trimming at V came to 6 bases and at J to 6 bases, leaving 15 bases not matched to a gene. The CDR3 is CASGTDLTGDKPGELFF. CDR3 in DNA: TGTGCTAGTGGCACTGATTTGACAGGGGATAAGCCCGGGGAGCTGTTTTTT.

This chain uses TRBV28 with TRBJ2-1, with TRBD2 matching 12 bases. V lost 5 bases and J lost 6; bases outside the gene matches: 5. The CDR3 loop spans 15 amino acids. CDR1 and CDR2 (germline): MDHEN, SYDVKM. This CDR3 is CASSETSGRGNEQFF. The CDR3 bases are TGTGCCAGCAGTGAGACTAGCGGGAGAGGCAATGAGCAGTTCTTC.

The CDR3 bases are TGTGCCAGCAGCTTACTAGCTCCCGACGGGGCAGATACGCAGTATTTT. Its protein product is CASSLLAPDGADTQYF. The chain joins TRBV5-4 to TRBJ2-3, with TRBD2 as a possible D gene (6 bases). Germline values: CDR1 SGHNT, CDR2 YYREEE (reference sequence). The V end was cut by 2 bases, the J end by 4 bases, with 17 bases between. The CDR3 is made up of 16 amino acids.

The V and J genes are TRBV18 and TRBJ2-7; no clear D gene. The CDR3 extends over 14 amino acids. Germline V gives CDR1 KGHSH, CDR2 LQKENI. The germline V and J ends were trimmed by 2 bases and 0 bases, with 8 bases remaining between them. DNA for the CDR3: TGTGCCAGCTCACCAAGCACAGACTCCTACGAGCAGTACTTC. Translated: CASSPSTDSYEQYF. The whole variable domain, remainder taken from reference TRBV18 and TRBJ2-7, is NAGVMQNPRHLVRRRGQEARLRCSPMKGHSHVYWYRQLPEEGLKFMVYLQKENIIDESGMPKERFSAEFPKEGPSILRIQQVVRGDSAAYFCASSPSTDSYEQYFGPGTRLTVT.

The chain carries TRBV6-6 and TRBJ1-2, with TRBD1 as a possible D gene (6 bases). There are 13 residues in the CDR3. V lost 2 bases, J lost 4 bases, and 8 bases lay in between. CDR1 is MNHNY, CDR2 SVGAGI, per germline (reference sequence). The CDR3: CASSYEQGYGYTF. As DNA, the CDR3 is TGTGCCAGCAGTTACGAACAGGGCTATGGCTACACCTTC.

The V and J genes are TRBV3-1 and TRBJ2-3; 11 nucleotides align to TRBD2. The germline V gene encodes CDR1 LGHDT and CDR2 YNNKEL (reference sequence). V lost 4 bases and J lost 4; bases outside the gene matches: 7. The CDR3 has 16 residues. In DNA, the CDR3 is TGTGCCAGCAGCCCCGGGACTAGCGGAGGGGCAGATACGCAGTATTTT. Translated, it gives CASSPGTSGGADTQYF.

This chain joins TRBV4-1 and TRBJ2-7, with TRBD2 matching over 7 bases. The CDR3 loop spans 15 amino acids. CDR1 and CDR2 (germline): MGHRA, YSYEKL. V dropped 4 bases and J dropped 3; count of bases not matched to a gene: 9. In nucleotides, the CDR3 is TGCGCCAGCAGCCTCCTTACTAGCGACCACTACGAGCAGTACTTC. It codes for CASSLLTSDHYEQYF.